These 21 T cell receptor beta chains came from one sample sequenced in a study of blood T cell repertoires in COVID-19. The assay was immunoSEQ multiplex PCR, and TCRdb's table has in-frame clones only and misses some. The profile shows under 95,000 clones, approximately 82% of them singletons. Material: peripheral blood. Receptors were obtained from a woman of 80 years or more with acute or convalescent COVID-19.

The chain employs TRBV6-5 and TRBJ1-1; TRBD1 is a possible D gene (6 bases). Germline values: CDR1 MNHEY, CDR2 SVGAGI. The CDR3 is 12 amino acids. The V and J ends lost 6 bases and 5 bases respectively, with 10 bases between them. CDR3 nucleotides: TGTGCCAGCAGAGTACAGGGAACTGAAGCTTTCTTT. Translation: CASRVQGTEAFF.

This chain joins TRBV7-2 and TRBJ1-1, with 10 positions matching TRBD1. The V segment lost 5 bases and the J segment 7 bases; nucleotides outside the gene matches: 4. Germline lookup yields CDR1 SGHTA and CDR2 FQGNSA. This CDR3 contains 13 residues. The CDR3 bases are TGTGCCAGCAGCCGGGACAGGGGTTTTGAAGCTTTCTTT. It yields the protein CASSRDRGFEAFF.

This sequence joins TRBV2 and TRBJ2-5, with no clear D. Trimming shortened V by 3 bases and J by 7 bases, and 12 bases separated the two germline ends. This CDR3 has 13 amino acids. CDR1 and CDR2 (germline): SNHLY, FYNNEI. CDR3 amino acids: CASSEAGDGTQYF. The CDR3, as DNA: TGTGCCAGCAGTGAGGCAGGCGACGGGACCCAGTACTTC.

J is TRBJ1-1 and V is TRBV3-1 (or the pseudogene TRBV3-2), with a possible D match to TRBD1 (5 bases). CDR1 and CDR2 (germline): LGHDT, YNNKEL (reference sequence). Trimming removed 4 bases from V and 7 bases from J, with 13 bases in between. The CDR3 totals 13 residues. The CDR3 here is CASSPDTESEAFF. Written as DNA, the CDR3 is TGTGCCAGCAGCCCGGACACCGAGAGTGAAGCTTTCTTT.

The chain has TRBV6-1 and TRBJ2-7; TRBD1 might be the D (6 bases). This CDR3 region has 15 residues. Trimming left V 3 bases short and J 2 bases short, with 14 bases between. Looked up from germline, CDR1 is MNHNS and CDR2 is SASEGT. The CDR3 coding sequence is TGTGCCAGCAGTGACCCGAGAGGGGGAACCTACGAGCAGTACTTC. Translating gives CASSDPRGGTYEQYF.

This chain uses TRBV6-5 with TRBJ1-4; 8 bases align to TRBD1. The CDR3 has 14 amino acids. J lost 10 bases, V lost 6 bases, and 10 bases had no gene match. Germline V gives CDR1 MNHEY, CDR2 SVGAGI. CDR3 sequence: CASRGGRGQGKLFF. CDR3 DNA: TGTGCCAGCAGGGGGGGCAGGGGGCAAGGAAAACTGTTTTTT.

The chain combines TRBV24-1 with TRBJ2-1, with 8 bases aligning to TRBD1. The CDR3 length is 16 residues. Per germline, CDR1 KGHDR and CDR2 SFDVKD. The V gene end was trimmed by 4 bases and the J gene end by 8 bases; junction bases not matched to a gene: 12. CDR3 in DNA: TGTGCCACCAGTGAGCCAGGGGGCGCGCGTAGGGATGAGCAGTTCTTC. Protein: CATSEPGGARRDEQFF.

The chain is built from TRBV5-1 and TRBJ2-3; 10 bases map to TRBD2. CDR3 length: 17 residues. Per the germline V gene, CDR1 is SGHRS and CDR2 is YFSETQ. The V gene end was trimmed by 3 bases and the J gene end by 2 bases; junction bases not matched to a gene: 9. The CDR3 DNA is TGCGCCAGCAGCTACCAAAGCGGGAGGGATTCCACAGATACGCAGTATTTT. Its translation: CASSYQSGRDSTDTQYF. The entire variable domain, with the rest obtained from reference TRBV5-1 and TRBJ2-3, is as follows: KAGVTQTPRYLIKTRGQQVTLSCSPISGHRSVSWYQQTPGQGLQFLFEYFSETQRNKGNFPGRFSGRQFSNSRSEMNVSTLELGDSALYLCASSYQSGRDSTDTQYFGPGTRLTVL.

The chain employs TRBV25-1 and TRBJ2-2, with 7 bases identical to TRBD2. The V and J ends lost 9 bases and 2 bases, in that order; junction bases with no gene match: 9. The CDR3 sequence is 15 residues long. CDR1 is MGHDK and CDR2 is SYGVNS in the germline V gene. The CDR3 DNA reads TGTGCCAGTACATCGGGACTACACAACACCGGGGAGCTGTTTTTT. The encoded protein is CASTSGLHNTGELFF.

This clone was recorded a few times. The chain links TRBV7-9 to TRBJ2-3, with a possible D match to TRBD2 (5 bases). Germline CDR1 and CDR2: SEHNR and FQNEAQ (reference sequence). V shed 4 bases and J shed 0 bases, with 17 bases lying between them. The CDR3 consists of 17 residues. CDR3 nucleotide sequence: TGTGCCAGCAGCTGGGCTGGGGTAGCGAAGAGCACAGATACGCAGTATTTT. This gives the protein CASSWAGVAKSTDTQYF.

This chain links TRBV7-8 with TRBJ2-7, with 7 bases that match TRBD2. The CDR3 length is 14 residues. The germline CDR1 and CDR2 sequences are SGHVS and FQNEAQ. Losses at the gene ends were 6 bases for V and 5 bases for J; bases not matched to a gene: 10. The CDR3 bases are TGTGCCAGCAGAACGGCGGGGGTTAGGCACGAGCAGTACTTC. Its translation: CASRTAGVRHEQYF.

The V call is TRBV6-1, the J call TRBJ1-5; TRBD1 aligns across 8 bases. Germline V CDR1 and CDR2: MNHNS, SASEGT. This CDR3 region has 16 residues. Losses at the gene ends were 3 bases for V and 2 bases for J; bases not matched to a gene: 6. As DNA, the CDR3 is TGTGCCAGCAGTGACCAGGGGGCGAATGGCAATCAGCCCCAGCATTTT. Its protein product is CASSDQGANGNQPQHF.

The CDR3 loop is CASSRQGGGYTF. CDR3 sequence (DNA): TGTGCCAGCAGCAGACAGGGGGGTGGCTACACCTTC. This rearrangement joins TRBV5-4 to TRBJ1-2; TRBD1 matches 9 bases. The junction had 2 bases not matched to a gene; V was cut back by 4 bases and J by 7 bases. The CDR3 is made up of 12 amino acids. CDR1 SGHNT and CDR2 YYREEE come from the germline V gene (reference sequence).

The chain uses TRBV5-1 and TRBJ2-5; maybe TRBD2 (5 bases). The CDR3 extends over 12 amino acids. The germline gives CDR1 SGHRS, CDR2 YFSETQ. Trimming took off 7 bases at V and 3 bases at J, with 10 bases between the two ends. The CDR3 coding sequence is TGCGCCAGCTCCTGGACTGAAGAGACCCAGTACTTC. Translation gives CASSWTEETQYF.

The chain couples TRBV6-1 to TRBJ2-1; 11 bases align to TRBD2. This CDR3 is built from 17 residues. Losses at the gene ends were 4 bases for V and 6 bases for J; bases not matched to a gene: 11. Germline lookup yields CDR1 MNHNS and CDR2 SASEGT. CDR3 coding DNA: TGTGCCAGCAGTGGTCGTACTAGCGGGAGACTGGGCAATGAGCAGTTCTTC. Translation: CASSGRTSGRLGNEQFF.

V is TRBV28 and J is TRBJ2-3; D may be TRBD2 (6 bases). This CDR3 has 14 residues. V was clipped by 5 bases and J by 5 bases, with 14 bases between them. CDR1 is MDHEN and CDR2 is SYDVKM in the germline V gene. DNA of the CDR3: TGTGCCAGCAGTATTGGAGGGACTGAAGATACGCAGTATTTT. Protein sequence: CASSIGGTEDTQYF. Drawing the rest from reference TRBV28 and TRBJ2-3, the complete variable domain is DVKVTQSSRYLVKRTGEKVFLECVQDMDHENMFWYRQDPGLGLRLIYFSYDVKMKEKGDIPEGYSVSREKKERFSLILESASTNQTSMYLCASSIGGTEDTQYFGPGTRLTVL.

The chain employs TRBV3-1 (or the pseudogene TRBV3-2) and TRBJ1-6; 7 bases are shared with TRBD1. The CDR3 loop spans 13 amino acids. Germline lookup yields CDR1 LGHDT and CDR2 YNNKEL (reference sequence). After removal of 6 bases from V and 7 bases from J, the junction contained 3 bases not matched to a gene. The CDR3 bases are TGTGCCAGCAGACAGGGGAGGAATTCACCCCTCCACTTT. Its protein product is CASRQGRNSPLHF.

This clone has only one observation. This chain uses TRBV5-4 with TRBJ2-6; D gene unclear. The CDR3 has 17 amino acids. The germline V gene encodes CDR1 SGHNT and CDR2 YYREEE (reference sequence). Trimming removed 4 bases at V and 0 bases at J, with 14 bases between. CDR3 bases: TGTGCCAGCAGCCTAGGAGCCCAGAACTCTGGGGCCAACGTCCTGACTTTC. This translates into CASSLGAQNSGANVLTF.

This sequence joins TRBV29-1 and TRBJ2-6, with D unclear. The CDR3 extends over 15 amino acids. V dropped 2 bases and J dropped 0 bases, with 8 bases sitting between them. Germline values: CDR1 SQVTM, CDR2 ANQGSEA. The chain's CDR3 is CSVEQVGSGANVLTF. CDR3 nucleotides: TGCAGCGTTGAACAGGTGGGCTCTGGGGCCAACGTCCTGACTTTC.

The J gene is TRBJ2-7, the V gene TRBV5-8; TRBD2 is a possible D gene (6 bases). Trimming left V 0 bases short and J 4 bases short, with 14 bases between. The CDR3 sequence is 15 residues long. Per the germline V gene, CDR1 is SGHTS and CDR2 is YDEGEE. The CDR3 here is CASSLGDSIKYEQYF. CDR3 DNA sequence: TGTGCCAGCAGCTTGGGGGACTCGATTAAGTACGAGCAGTACTTC.

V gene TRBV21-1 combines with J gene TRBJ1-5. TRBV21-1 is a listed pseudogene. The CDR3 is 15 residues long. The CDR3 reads CARNKTREGKQPQHF. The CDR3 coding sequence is TGTGCCAGGAACAAAACGCGGGAGGGAAAACAGCCCCAGCATTTT.